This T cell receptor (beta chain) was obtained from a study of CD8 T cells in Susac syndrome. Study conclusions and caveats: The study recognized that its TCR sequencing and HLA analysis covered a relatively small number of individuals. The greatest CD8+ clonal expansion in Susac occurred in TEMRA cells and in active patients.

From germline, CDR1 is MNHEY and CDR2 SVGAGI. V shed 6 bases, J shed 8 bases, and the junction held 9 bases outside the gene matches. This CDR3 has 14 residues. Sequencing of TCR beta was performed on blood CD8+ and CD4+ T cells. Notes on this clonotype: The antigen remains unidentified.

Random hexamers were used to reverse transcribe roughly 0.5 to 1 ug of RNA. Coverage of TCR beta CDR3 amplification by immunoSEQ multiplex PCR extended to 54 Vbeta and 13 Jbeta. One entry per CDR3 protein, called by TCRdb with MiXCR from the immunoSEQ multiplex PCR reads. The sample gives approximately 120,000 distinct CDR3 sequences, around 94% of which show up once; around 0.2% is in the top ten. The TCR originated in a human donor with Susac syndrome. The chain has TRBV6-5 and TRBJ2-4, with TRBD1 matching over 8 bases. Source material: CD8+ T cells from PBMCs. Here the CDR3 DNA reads TGTGCCAGCAGACGACAGGGGTCCGGAGACATTCAGTACTTC. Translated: CASRRQGSGDIQYF.